A selection of T cell receptor beta chains follows, all from one sample in a study of blood T cell repertoires in COVID-19. TCRdb's copy holds only in-frame clones and misses some; the assay was immunoSEQ multiplex PCR. Seen here are about 300,000 clones, 89% observed once, and the top ten hold approximately 5%. The sample was PBMCs or T cells enriched from blood (not recorded which). Receptors were obtained from a man aged 55-75 years who had recovered from COVID-19. Each CDR3 is given with its conserved first and last residue. The D gene is left open where the match is weak. For some rows the clone size is stated as once, few or many, or as a class when expanded; others skip it.

abundance,v_gene,j_gene,d_gene,CDR3nt,CDR3aa
NA,TRBV24-1,TRBJ2-1,TRBD1,TGTGCCACCAGTGATTCCCGACAGGGTCGGGTCTATGAGCAGTTCTTC,CATSDSRQGRVYEQFF
NA,TRBV6-2/TRBV6-3,TRBJ2-7,TRBD2,TGTGCCAGCAGTTACACGCTAGCGGGAGGGGATCCCTACGAGCAGTACTTC,CASSYTLAGGDPYEQYF
NA,TRBV29-1,TRBJ1-2,TRBD1,TGCAGCGTTGGGACAGGGAAGACCTTC,CSVGTGKTF
few,TRBV5-4,TRBJ1-2,TRBD1,TGTGCCAGCAGCCTAGAGACAGGGAGCACTAACTATGGCTACACCTTC,CASSLETGSTNYGYTF
NA,TRBV7-2,TRBJ2-5,NA,TGTGCCAGCAGCTTAGCGCTGACGGCCTCGGGGACCCAGTACTTC,CASSLALTASGTQYF
NA,TRBV3-1/TRBV3-2,TRBJ1-6,TRBD1,TGTGCCAGCAGCCCGAACTCAGGGGGGACCATAAATTCACCCCTCCACTTT,CASSPNSGGTINSPLHF
NA,TRBV29-1,TRBJ2-7,NA,TGCAGCGTCCTACCCCCTGGTTCGGTCAGGCACGAGCAGTACTTC,CSVLPPGSVRHEQYF
NA,TRBV6-5,TRBJ1-3,NA,TGTGCCAGCAGTTCAGGGGTAGGAAACACCATATATTTT,CASSSGVGNTIYF
NA,TRBV9,TRBJ2-5,NA,TGTGCCAGCAGCCCCCTAGGGGTTTTTCAAGAGACCCAGTACTTC,CASSPLGVFQETQYF
NA,TRBV28,TRBJ1-5,NA,TGTGCCAGCAACTTTAAGGGGGGGAAGAATCAGCCCCAGCATTTT,CASNFKGGKNQPQHF
NA,TRBV5-4,TRBJ2-1,TRBD2,TGTGCCAGCAGCTTGGTCCTAGCGGGCGCCAATGAGCAGTTCTTC,CASSLVLAGANEQFF
NA,TRBV21-1,TRBJ1-1,NA,TGTGCCAGCAGCAAGAGGTCGACAGGGGGAAAGAACACTGAAGCTTTCTTT,CASSKRSTGGKNTEAFF
NA,TRBV28,TRBJ2-5,NA,TGTGCCACCACGACTAGTTGGGAGACCCAGTACTTC,CATTTSWETQYF
NA,TRBV9,TRBJ1-1,NA,TGTGCCAGCACAGAGGTTGGGGGCTCCACTGAAGCTTTCTTT,CASTEVGGSTEAFF
NA,TRBV14,TRBJ2-6,NA,TGTGCCAGCAGCCAAGATCATGGTCGGGTGGCCAACGTCCTGACTTTC,CASSQDHGRVANVLTF
NA,TRBV6-5,TRBJ2-5,TRBD1,TGTGCCAGCAGTATAGGGACAGGGCAAGAGACCCAGTACTTC,CASSIGTGQETQYF
few,TRBV25-1,TRBJ1-6,NA,TGTGCCAGCAGTGATGTTGGTAGCCCCTATAATTCACCCCTCCACTTT,CASSDVGSPYNSPLHF
once,TRBV7-2,TRBJ2-3,TRBD1,TGTGCCAGCAGCTTATACCCGGGACAGGGATTGGATACGCAGTATTTT,CASSLYPGQGLDTQYF
few,TRBV21-1,TRBJ2-1,NA,TGTGCCAGCAGCAAAGCGCTTTGGGCTAGCGGGAGATGTGATGAGCAGTTCTTC,CASSKALWASGRCDEQFF
NA,TRBV24-1,TRBJ2-1,TRBD1,TGTGCCACGACAGGGGGCGCCTACAATGAGCAGTTCTTC,CATTGGAYNEQFF
NA,TRBV7-9,TRBJ2-3,NA,TGTGCCAGCAACCTACTCCAAAGCACAGATACGCAGTATTTT,CASNLLQSTDTQYF
NA,TRBV28,TRBJ2-1,TRBD2,TGTGCCAGCAGTCTGCTAGCGGGTGGGTACAATGAGCAGTTCTTC,CASSLLAGGYNEQFF
NA,TRBV4-3,TRBJ2-5,TRBD2,TGCGCCAGCAGCCAGGACCGAGCGGGAGGGGAAGAGACCCAGTACTTC,CASSQDRAGGEETQYF
NA,TRBV7-9,TRBJ2-7,TRBD2,TGTGCCAGCAGCTTAGGGGATAGCGGGAGACTTTACGAGCAGTACTTC,CASSLGDSGRLYEQYF
NA,TRBV6-5,TRBJ2-3,TRBD1,TGTGCCAGCAACACCGGACAGGGGGCCGGAGATACGCAGTATTTT,CASNTGQGAGDTQYF
NA,TRBV13,TRBJ2-7,TRBD1,TGTGCCAGCAGCCCGTGGACAGGGGTCTACGAGCAGTACTTC,CASSPWTGVYEQYF
NA,TRBV19,TRBJ2-1,TRBD1,TGTGCCAGTAGTATGGACAGGGGCCCCAAAAGCTCCTACAATGAGCAGTTCTTC,CASSMDRGPKSSYNEQFF
NA,TRBV28,TRBJ1-2,TRBD1,TGTGCCAGCAGTTTCCCGGACAGGGCCTATGGCTACACCTTC,CASSFPDRAYGYTF
NA,TRBV5-1,TRBJ1-6,NA,TGCGCCAGCAGCTTGGCCCGGCAGGGGAGCAATTCACCCCTCCACTTT,CASSLARQGSNSPLHF
NA,TRBV9,TRBJ2-1,TRBD2,TGTGCCAGCAGTCGGTCTAGCGGGAGTGTAAGGTACAATGAGCAGTTCTTC,CASSRSSGSVRYNEQFF
NA,TRBV5-1,TRBJ2-7,TRBD2,TGCGCCAGCAGCTTGATAGCGGGAGGTTTTTACGAGCAGTACTTC,CASSLIAGGFYEQYF
NA,TRBV30,TRBJ2-7,NA,TGTGCCTGGACCGACACGTCCTACGAGCAGTACTTC,CAWTDTSYEQYF
NA,TRBV9,TRBJ1-4,NA,TGTGCCAGCAGCTCCCCTACAACTAATGAAAAACTGTTTTTT,CASSSPTTNEKLFF
NA,TRBV5-1,TRBJ1-1,NA,TGCGCCAGCAGCGGCGGTCCAGGGTTAAACACTGAAGCTTTCTTT,CASSGGPGLNTEAFF
NA,TRBV29-1,TRBJ2-1,TRBD2,TGCAGCGCTTCGACTAGCGGGTCCTACAATGAGCAGTTCTTC,CSASTSGSYNEQFF
NA,TRBV9,TRBJ2-2,NA,TGTGCCAGCAGCGTCGGTCTCACCGGGGAGCTGTTTTTT,CASSVGLTGELFF
NA,TRBV3-1/TRBV3-2,TRBJ2-7,NA,TGTGCCAGCAGCCCCGGCGGCAGATGCCTTTCCTACGAGCAGTACTTC,CASSPGGRCLSYEQYF
NA,TRBV3-1/TRBV3-2,TRBJ1-5,NA,TGTGCCAGCAGCCTCCGGGACAACGATCAGCCCCAGCATTTT,CASSLRDNDQPQHF
NA,TRBV6-4,TRBJ2-3,NA,TGTGCCAGCAGTGAACAAGGCCTCGGAGGGCAGTATTTT,CASSEQGLGGQYF
once,TRBV7-9,TRBJ2-1,TRBD1,TGTGCCAGCAGCCCTCCGGGACAGGGTTTCAAGCAGTTCTTC,CASSPPGQGFKQFF